This entry is about one T cell receptor beta chain. MiXCR, run by TCRdb on the 5' RACE reads, gives a single entry per CDR3 protein. The sample lists 200,000 to 250,000 distinct CDR3 sequences, about 7.5% occurring once. The sample originates from a study of identical twins. The V gene's germline CDR1 is SEHNR and CDR2 FQNEAQ (reference sequence). V lost 1 base, J lost 1 base, and 5 bases lay in between. This CDR3 comprises 14 residues. These same data were also listed under a study on yellow fever vaccine responses in identical twins.

Input material: memory (CD45RO+) T cells sorted from blood. This clonotype was obtained from a woman aged 18-29 years in good health. The genes are TRBV7-9 and TRBJ1-5, with no clear D. The CDR3 region is CASSLEGSNQPQHF. CDR3 bases: TGTGCCAGCAGCTTAGAGGGAAGCAATCAGCCCCAGCATTTT.